This TCR beta chain was sequenced for a study of blood T cells in healthy people across ages. This CDR3 comprises 13 residues. Per germline, CDR1 MNHNY and CDR2 SVGAGI (reference sequence). V lost 1 base and J 2 bases, leaving 4 bases between the germline ends. Then a second PCR, running about 6 to 11 cycles, was carried out with a sample-barcoded 5' primer and a J-beta primer mix. Tags on each cDNA molecule came from a template-switch adaptor with 12 random nucleotides. Samples each returned at least 3 million CDR3-containing paired-end reads. TCRdb ran MiXCR on the 5' RACE reads and lists one entry per CDR3 protein. The table lists about 570,000 distinct CDR3 sequences, 27% of them singletons, with about a fifth in the top ten.

The J gene is TRBJ2-3, the V gene TRBV6-6; D uncertain. Sequenced: blood. The sequence was obtained from a woman in her seventies in good health. The CDR3 coding sequence is TGTGCCAGCAGTTACTGGAACACAGATACGCAGTATTTT. This translates into CASSYWNTDTQYF.